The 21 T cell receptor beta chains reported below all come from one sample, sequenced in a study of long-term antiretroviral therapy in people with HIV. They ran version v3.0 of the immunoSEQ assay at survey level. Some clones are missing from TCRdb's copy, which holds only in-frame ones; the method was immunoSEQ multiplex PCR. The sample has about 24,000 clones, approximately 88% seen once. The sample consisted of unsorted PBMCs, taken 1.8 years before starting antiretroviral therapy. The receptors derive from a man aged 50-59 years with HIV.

The CDR3 is CASSFNRYPDNEQFF. The CDR3 coding sequence is TGTGCCAGCAGTTTTAACAGGTACCCAGACAATGAGCAGTTCTTC. This chain uses TRBV28 with TRBJ2-1, with D perhaps TRBD1 (5 bases). V was clipped by 3 bases and J by 5 bases, with 14 bases between them. The CDR3 has 15 residues. Germline V CDR1 and CDR2: MDHEN, SYDVKM.

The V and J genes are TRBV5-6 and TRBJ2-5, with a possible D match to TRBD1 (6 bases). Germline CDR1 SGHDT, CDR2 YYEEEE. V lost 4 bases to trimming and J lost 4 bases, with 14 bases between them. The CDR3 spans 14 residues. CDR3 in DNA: TGTGCCAGCAGCGTTACAGGGACCAGAGAGACCCAGTACTTC. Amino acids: CASSVTGTRETQYF. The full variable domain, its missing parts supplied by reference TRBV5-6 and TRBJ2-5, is DAGVTQSPTHLIKTRGQQVTLRCSPKSGHDTVSWYQQALGQGPQFIFQYYEEEERQRGNFPDRFSGHQFPNYSSELNVNALLLGDSALYLCASSVTGTRETQYFGPGTRLLVL.

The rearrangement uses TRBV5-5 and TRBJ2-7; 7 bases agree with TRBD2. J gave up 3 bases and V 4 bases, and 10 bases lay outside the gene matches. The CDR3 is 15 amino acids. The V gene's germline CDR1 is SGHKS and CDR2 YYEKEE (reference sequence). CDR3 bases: TGTGCCAGCAGCCACCGATGGGAGGGGATCTACGAGCAGTACTTC. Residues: CASSHRWEGIYEQYF.

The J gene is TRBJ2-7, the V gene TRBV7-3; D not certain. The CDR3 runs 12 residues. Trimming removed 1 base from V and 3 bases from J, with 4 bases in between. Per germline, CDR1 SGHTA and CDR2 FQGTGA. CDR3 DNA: TGTGCCAGCAGCTTAAGCGGCTACGAGCAGTACTTC. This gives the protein CASSLSGYEQYF.

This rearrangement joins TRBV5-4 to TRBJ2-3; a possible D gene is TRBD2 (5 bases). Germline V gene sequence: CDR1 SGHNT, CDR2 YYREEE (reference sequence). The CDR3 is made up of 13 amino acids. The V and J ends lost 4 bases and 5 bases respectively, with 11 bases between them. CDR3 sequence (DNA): TGTGCCAGCAGCATCGGACGGGGAGATACGCAGTATTTT. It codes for CASSIGRGDTQYF.

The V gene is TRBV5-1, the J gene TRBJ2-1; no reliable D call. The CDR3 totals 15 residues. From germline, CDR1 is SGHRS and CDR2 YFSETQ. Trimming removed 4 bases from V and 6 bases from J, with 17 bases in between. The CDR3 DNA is TGCGCCAGCAGCCCCCAGTTAGTATCAGGCAATGAGCAGTTCTTC. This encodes CASSPQLVSGNEQFF.

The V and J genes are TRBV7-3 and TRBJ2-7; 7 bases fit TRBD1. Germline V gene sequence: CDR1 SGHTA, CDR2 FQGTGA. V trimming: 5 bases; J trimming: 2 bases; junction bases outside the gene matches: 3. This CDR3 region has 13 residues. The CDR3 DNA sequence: TGTGCCAGCAGCCAGGGGGTGACCTACGAGCAGTACTTC. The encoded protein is CASSQGVTYEQYF.

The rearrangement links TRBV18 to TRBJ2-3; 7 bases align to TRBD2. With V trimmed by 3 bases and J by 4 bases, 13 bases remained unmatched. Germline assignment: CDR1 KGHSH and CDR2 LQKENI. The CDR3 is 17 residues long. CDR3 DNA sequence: TGTGCCAGCTCACCTCGACTAGCCGGACGAAACGCAGATACGCAGTATTTT. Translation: CASSPRLAGRNADTQYF.

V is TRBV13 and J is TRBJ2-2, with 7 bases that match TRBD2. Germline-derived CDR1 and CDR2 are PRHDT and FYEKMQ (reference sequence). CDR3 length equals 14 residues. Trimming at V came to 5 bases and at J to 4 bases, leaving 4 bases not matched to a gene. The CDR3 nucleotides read TGTGCCAGCAGCCCGGGACTACCCACCGGGGAGCTGTTTTTT. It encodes CASSPGLPTGELFF. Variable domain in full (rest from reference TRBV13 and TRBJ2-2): AAGVIQSPRHLIKEKRETATLKCYPIPRHDTVYWYQQGPGQDPQFLISFYEKMQSDKGSIPDRFSAQQFSDYHSELNMSSLELGDSALYFCASSPGLPTGELFFGEGSRLTVL.

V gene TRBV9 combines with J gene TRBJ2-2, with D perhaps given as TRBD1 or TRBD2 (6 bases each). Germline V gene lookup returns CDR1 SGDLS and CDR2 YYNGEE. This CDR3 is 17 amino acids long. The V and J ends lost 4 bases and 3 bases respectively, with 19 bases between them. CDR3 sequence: CASSPLVRGQDTGELFF. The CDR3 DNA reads TGTGCCAGCAGCCCCCTCGTCCGGGGGCAGGACACCGGGGAGCTGTTTTTT. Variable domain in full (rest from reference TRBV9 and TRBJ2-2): DSGVTQTPKHLITATGQRVTLRCSPRSGDLSVYWYQQSLDQGLQFLIQYYNGEERAKGNILERFSAQQFPDLHSELNLSSLELGDSALYFCASSPLVRGQDTGELFFGEGSRLTVL.

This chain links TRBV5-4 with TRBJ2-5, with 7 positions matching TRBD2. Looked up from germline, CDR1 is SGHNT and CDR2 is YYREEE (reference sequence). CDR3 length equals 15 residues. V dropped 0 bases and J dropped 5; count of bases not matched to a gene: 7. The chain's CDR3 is CASSLEGGEGETQYF. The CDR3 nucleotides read TGTGCCAGCAGCTTGGAGGGAGGGGAAGGGGAGACCCAGTACTTC.

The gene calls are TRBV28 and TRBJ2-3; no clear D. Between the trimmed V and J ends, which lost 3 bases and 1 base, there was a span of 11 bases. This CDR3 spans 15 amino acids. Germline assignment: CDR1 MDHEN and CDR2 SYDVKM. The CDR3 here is CASSFGSGGTDTQYF. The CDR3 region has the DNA TGTGCCAGCAGTTTCGGATCCGGCGGCACAGATACGCAGTATTTT.

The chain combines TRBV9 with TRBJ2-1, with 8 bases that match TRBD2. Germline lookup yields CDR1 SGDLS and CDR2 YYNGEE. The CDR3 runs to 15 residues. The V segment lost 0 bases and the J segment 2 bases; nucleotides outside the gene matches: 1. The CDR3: CASSVAGGPYNEQFF. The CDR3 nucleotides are TGTGCCAGCAGCGTAGCGGGGGGGCCCTACAATGAGCAGTTCTTC. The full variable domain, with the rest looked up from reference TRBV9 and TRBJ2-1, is DSGVTQTPKHLITATGQRVTLRCSPRSGDLSVYWYQQSLDQGLQFLIQYYNGEERAKGNILERFSAQQFPDLHSELNLSSLELGDSALYFCASSVAGGPYNEQFFGPGTRLTVL.

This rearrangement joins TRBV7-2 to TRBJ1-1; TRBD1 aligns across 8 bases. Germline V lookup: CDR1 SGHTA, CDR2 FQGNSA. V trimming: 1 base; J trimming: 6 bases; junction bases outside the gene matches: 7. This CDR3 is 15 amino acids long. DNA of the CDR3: TGTGCCAGCAGCTTAGGTCAGGGGGCCATCCCTGAAGCTTTCTTT. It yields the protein CASSLGQGAIPEAFF.

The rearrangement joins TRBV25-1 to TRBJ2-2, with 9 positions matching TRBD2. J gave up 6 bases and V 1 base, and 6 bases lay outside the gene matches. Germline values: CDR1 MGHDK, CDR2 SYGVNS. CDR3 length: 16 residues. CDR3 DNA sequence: TGTGCCAGCAGTGAATGGTTAGCGGGAGTCTCCGGGGAGCTGTTTTTT. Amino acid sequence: CASSEWLAGVSGELFF.

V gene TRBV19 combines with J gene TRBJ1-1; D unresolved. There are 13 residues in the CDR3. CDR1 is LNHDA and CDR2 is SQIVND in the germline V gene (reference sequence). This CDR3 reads CATTGIFSTEAFF. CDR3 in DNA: TGTGCTACAACGGGGATTTTTAGCACTGAAGCTTTCTTT.

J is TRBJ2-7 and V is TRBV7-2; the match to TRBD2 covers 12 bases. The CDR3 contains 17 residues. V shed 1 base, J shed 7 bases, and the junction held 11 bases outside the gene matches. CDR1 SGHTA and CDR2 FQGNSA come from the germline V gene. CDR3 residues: CASSLVASGGAIGEQYF. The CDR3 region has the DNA TGTGCCAGCAGCTTAGTGGCTAGCGGGGGGGCGATAGGAGAGCAGTACTTC.

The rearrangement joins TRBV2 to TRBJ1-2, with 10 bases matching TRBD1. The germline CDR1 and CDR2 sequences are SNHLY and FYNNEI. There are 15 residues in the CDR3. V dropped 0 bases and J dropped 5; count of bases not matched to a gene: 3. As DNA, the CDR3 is TGTGCCAGCAGTGAAGCGGGGGACAGGGGATATGGCTACACCTTC. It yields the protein CASSEAGDRGYGYTF. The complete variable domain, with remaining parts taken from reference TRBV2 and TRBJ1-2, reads EPEVTQTPSHQVTQMGQEVILRCVPISNHLYFYWYRQILGQKVEFLVSFYNNEISEKSEIFDDQFSVERPDGSNFTLKIRSTKLEDSAMYFCASSEAGDRGYGYTFGSGTRLTVV.

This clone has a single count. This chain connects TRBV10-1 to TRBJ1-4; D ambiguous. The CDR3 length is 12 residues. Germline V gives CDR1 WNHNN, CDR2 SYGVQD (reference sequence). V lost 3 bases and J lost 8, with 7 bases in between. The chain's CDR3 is CASSENGEKLFF. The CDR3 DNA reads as TGCGCCAGCAGTGAAAATGGAGAAAAACTGTTTTTT.

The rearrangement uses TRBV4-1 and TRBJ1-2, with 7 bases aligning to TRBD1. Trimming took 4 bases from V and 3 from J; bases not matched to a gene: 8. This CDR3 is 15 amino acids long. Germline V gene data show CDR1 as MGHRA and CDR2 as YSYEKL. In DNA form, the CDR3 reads TGCGCCAGCAGCCGCGGACAGGCAGTAGACTATGGCTACACCTTC. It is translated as CASSRGQAVDYGYTF.

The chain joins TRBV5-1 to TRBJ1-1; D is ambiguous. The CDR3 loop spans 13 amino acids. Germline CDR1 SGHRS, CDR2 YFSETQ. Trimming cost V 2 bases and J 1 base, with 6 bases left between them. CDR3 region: CASSFNTNTEAFF. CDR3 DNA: TGCGCCAGCAGCTTTAATACGAACACTGAAGCTTTCTTT.